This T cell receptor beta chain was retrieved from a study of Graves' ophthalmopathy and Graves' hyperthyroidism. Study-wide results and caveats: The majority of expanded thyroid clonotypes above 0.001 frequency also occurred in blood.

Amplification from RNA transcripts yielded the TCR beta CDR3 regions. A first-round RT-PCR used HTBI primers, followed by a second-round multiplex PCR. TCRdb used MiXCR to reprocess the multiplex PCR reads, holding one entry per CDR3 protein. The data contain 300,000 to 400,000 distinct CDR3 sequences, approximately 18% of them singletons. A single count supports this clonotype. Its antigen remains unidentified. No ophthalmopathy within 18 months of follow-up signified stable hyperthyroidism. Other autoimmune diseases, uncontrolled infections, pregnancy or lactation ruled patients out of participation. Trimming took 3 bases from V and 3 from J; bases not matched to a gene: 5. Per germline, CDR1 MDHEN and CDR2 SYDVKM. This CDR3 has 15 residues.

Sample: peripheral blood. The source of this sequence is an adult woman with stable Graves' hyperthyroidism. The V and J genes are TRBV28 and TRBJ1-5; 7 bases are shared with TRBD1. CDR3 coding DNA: TGTGCCAGCAGTTTTCAACAGGGGAACAATCAGCCCCAGCATTTT. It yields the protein CASSFQQGNNQPQHF.